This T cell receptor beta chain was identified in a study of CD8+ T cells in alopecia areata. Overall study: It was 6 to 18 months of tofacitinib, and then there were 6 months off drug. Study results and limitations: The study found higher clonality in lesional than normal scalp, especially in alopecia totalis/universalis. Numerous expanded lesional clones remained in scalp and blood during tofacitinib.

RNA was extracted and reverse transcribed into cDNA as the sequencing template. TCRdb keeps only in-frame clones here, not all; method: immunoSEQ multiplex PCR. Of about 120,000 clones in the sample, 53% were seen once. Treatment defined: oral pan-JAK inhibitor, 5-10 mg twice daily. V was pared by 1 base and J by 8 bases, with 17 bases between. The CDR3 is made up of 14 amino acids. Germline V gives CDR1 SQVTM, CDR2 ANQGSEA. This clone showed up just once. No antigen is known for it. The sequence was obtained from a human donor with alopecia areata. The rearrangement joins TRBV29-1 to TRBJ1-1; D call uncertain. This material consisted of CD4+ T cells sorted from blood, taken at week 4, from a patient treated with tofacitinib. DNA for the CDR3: TGCAGCGTTGAAGGCCGACTCAGCTCCATCGAAGCTTTCTTT. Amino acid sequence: CSVEGRLSSIEAFF.